This entry is about one TCR beta chain. Its antigen is as yet unknown. The data belong to a study of cytomegalovirus exposure and HLA in healthy donors. Points from the study as a whole: Links to common viral pathogens appeared, in a later analysis, for several of the most significant clusters. A later analysis revealed that TCR association rates differed between HLA loci, peaking at DRB1 and bottoming out at HLA-C. Later analysis revealed greater clonal expansion in HLA-associated TCR beta chains than in equally common others.

Trimming removed 7 bases at V and 1 base at J, with 16 bases between. In germline, CDR1 is MNHNY, CDR2 SVGAGI (reference sequence). The CDR3 totals 15 residues. Amplification used 60 Vbeta primers and 13 Jbeta primers. Some clones are missing from TCRdb's copy, which holds only in-frame ones; the method was immunoSEQ multiplex PCR. The repertoire includes about 190,000 clones, around nine tenths of them detected once, and 0.31% sits in the top ten. As for the donors, each was a healthy bone marrow donor. Sample: PBMCs. The rearrangement uses TRBV6-6 and TRBJ1-2, with D possibly being TRBD1 (5 bases). The receptor was derived from a woman aged 25 to 39 in good health and CMV-seronegative. The CDR3: CASTTSRDYNYGYTF. The CDR3 DNA sequence: TGTGCCAGCACCACGTCCAGGGATTATAACTATGGCTACACCTTC.